Presented here are 2 T cell receptor beta chains from one specimen sequenced in a study of T-cell reconstitution after alpha-beta-depleted transplantation in children (dated by TCRdb to the mid-2010s). The library was obtained by PCR. TCRdb names Illumina HiSeq 2500 as the instrument used. To normalize quantification of the TCRbeta repertoire, the TCR libraries were built with molecular barcoding that relied on unique molecular identifiers. Clones were called with MiXCR by TCRdb after fastp trimmed the public reads at Q25, and only in-frame beta chains were retained. Rows are combined by CDR3 protein, so each entry shows the most common genes and DNA. For this sample the table gives hundreds of thousands of distinct CDR3 sequences, of which roughly 10% were detected only once. 2% of the sample rests with the top ten. The sample's treatment or condition, from its label and the paper: allogeneic hematopoietic cell transplantation with graft depleted of TCRalphabeta T cells and CD19 B cells.

Source: PBMCs, taken before TCRalphabeta/CD19-depleted stem cell transplant. The receptors stem from a child aged 2-15 years with inherited bone marrow failure, due to receive a stem cell transplant.

This clonotype was seen ten or more times. The chain links TRBV20-1 to TRBJ2-3; tentatively, D is TRBD2 (5 bases). The germline V gene has CDR1 DFQATT and CDR2 SNEGSKA (reference sequence). This CDR3 region has 12 residues. V gave up 6 bases and J gave up 4 bases, with 11 bases separating them. The CDR3, as DNA: TGCAGTGCGAAGACCGGGGCAGATACGCAGTATTTT. This sequence encodes CSAKTGADTQYF.

This clonotype was seen ten or more times. V usage is TRBV4-2 and J usage is TRBJ2-5; D possibly corresponds to TRBD1 (6 bases). CDR3 length: 16 residues. Germline V gene sequence: CDR1 LGHNA, CDR2 YNFKEQ. V was clipped by 0 bases and J by 5 bases, with 16 bases between them. The CDR3 bases are TGTGCCAGCAGCCAAGACGGTCTCAGGGGCCGGGAGACCCAGTACTTC. Amino acid sequence: CASSQDGLRGRETQYF.